This T cell receptor beta chain was observed in a study of T cells in Graves' hyperthyroidism and ophthalmopathy. Whole-study findings and limits: Blood also held most thyroid clonotypes expanded beyond 0.001. Ophthalmopathy and stable hyperthyroidism were separated by a 13 V-J model.

Details on this clonotype: What it recognizes is unknown.

Clinical symptoms, serum thyroxine and TRAb, thyroid ultrasound and orbital computed tomography were used for the diagnoses. Germline lookup yields CDR1 SGHAT and CDR2 FQNNGV. CDR3 size: 16 residues. V lost 1 base and J lost 2; bases outside the gene matches: 4. From RNA transcripts, TCR beta CDR3 regions were amplified. A set of HTBI primers served as the primers for a first-round RT-PCR of the TCR CDR3. In TCRdb, the multiplex PCR reads were re-called with MiXCR into one record per CDR3 protein. The data contain a few hundred thousand distinct CDR3 sequences, about a sixth of them seen just once; the ten biggest clones take up around a sixth.

This receptor was obtained from a woman aged 40 to 55 with Graves' ophthalmopathy. The sample comprised blood. This rearrangement joins TRBV11-2 to TRBJ2-7; TRBD1 matches at 11 bases. CDR3: CASSLGGTGGTYEQYF. In DNA, the CDR3 is TGTGCCAGCAGCTTAGGAGGGACAGGGGGTACCTACGAGCAGTACTTC.